Listed below are T cell receptor beta chains from one sample, sequenced in a study of PD-1 blockade in classical Hodgkin lymphoma. The table came from immunoSEQ multiplex PCR; TCRdb's copy has only in-frame clones and leaves some out. The table includes about 76,000 clones, 75% to 90% detected once. The starting material was peripheral blood mononuclear cells (PBMCs), obtained at baseline. The receptor set was obtained from a human donor with classical Hodgkin lymphoma. Both conserved end residues are part of each CDR3. Each record gives: V gene, D gene, J gene, clone size, CDR3 protein, CDR3 DNA. D genes are given only for firm matches. The size of a clone is reported for some rows only, either as once, few or many, or as a class for expanded clones.

V: TRBV6-5
D: NA
J: TRBJ1-5
size: NA
CDR3: CASSYDGNQPQHF
DNA: TGTGCCAGCAGTTACGACGGTAATCAGCCCCAGCATTTT

V: TRBV2
D: TRBD1
J: TRBJ1-5
size: NA
CDR3: CASRRQGNSNQPQHF
DNA: TGTGCCAGCAGACGACAGGGGAATAGCAATCAGCCCCAGCATTTT

V: TRBV19
D: NA
J: TRBJ2-4
size: NA
CDR3: CASSRGTGGNIQYF
DNA: TGTGCCAGTAGTAGGGGGACCGGGGGAAACATTCAGTACTTC

V: TRBV10-1
D: NA
J: TRBJ1-2
size: NA
CDR3: CASSESGSNYGYTF
DNA: TGCGCCAGCAGTGAGTCGGGTTCGAACTATGGCTACACCTTC

V: TRBV5-1
D: NA
J: TRBJ1-1
size: NA
CDR3: CASSLEVGAMNTEAFF
DNA: TGCGCCAGCAGCTTGGAAGTAGGAGCAATGAACACTGAAGCTTTCTTT

V: TRBV6-6
D: NA
J: TRBJ2-5
size: NA
CDR3: CASSYSRETQYF
DNA: TGTGCCAGCAGTTACTCGAGGGAGACCCAGTACTTC

V: TRBV30
D: TRBD1
J: TRBJ1-1
size: NA
CDR3: CAWTGGASGTEAFF
DNA: TGTGCCTGGACAGGGGGCGCTTCGGGCACTGAAGCTTTCTTT

V: TRBV10-3
D: NA
J: TRBJ1-1
size: NA
CDR3: CAISEAGNTEAFF
DNA: TGTGCCATCAGTGAGGCCGGGAACACTGAAGCTTTCTTT

V: TRBV30
D: NA
J: TRBJ1-2
size: NA
CDR3: CAWSRGFGYTF
DNA: TGTGCCTGGAGTAGAGGTTTTGGCTACACCTTC

V: TRBV9
D: TRBD2
J: TRBJ2-4
size: NA
CDR3: CASSSWEGGDIQYF
DNA: TGTGCCAGCAGCTCATGGGAGGGAGGGGACATTCAGTACTTC

V: TRBV29-1
D: NA
J: TRBJ2-4
size: NA
CDR3: CSVEVGTAYKNIQYF
DNA: TGCAGCGTTGAAGTTGGCACAGCTTACAAAAACATTCAGTACTTC

V: TRBV15
D: NA
J: TRBJ2-7
size: NA
CDR3: CATSDEVAYEQYF
DNA: TGTGCCACCAGCGACGAAGTAGCCTACGAGCAGTACTTC

V: TRBV28
D: NA
J: TRBJ2-3
size: NA
CDR3: CASSSPPTPTDTQYF
DNA: TGTGCCAGCAGCTCCCCTCCTACTCCCACAGATACGCAGTATTTT

V: TRBV5-4
D: NA
J: TRBJ2-3
size: NA
CDR3: CASSRTISGSTTDTQYF
DNA: TGTGCCAGCAGCCGGACCATCAGCGGAAGCACTACAGATACGCAGTATTTT

V: TRBV10-1
D: TRBD2
J: TRBJ2-3
size: NA
CDR3: CASSDPTSGSTDTQYF
DNA: TGCGCCAGCAGTGACCCGACTAGCGGGAGTACAGATACGCAGTATTTT

V: TRBV7-9
D: NA
J: TRBJ1-1
size: NA
CDR3: CASSLAQGTEAFF
DNA: TGTGCCAGCAGCTTAGCCCAGGGCACTGAAGCTTTCTTT

V: TRBV4-1
D: NA
J: TRBJ2-2
size: once
CDR3: CASSQYGGNTGELFF
DNA: TGCGCCAGCAGCCAGTATGGCGGGAACACCGGGGAGCTGTTTTTT

V: TRBV7-2
D: TRBD2
J: TRBJ2-1
size: few
CDR3: CATVVTSGRVNEQFF
DNA: TGTGCCACCGTGGTCACTAGCGGGAGGGTTAATGAGCAGTTCTTC

V: TRBV7-9
D: TRBD1
J: TRBJ1-1
size: NA
CDR3: CASSWSLTGLSTEAFF
DNA: TGTGCCAGCAGCTGGAGCCTGACAGGGCTGAGCACTGAAGCTTTCTTT

V: TRBV25-1
D: NA
J: TRBJ2-2
size: NA
CDR3: CASSESGELFF
DNA: TGTGCCAGCAGTGAAAGCGGGGAGCTGTTTTTT

V: TRBV20-1
D: NA
J: TRBJ1-1
size: NA
CDR3: CSFRENTEAFF
DNA: TGCAGTTTCAGGGAGAACACTGAAGCTTTCTTT

V: TRBV30
D: NA
J: TRBJ1-1
size: NA
CDR3: CAWSAAGTVNTEAFF
DNA: TGTGCCTGGAGTGCCGCCGGGACCGTGAACACTGAAGCTTTCTTT

V: TRBV29-1
D: NA
J: TRBJ2-3
size: NA
CDR3: CSVVEFADTQYF
DNA: TGCAGCGTTGTAGAATTCGCAGATACGCAGTATTTT

V: TRBV2
D: NA
J: TRBJ1-2
size: NA
CDR3: CASSVKQANYGYTF
DNA: TGTGCCAGCAGTGTAAAACAAGCTAACTATGGCTACACCTTC

V: TRBV18
D: TRBD1
J: TRBJ1-5
size: few
CDR3: CASSPPNPRGKPQHF
DNA: TGTGCCAGCTCACCACCGAACCCCAGGGGGAAGCCCCAGCATTTT

V: TRBV27
D: NA
J: TRBJ2-1
size: NA
CDR3: CASSFARRGYNEQFF
DNA: TGTGCCAGCAGTTTCGCGAGGAGGGGGTACAATGAGCAGTTCTTC

V: TRBV6-1
D: NA
J: TRBJ1-3
size: NA
CDR3: CATLSSGNTIYF
DNA: TGTGCCACCCTAAGCTCTGGAAACACCATATATTTT

V: TRBV28
D: NA
J: TRBJ1-3
size: NA
CDR3: CASSFPQDAAVGKRNTIYF
DNA: TGTGCCAGCAGTTTCCCACAGGACGCTGCTGTGGGGAAGAGAAACACCATATATTTT

V: TRBV11-3
D: NA
J: TRBJ2-1
size: NA
CDR3: CASSLHEEQFF
DNA: TGTGCCAGCAGCCTCCACGAGGAGCAGTTCTTC

V: TRBV19
D: NA
J: TRBJ1-2
size: NA
CDR3: CASSIDLNYGYTF
DNA: TGTGCCAGTAGTATAGATCTTAACTATGGCTACACCTTC

V: TRBV4-1
D: NA
J: TRBJ1-1
size: few
CDR3: CASSQEESKDTEAFF
DNA: TGCGCCAGCAGCCAAGAAGAAAGCAAGGACACTGAAGCTTTCTTT

V: TRBV15
D: NA
J: TRBJ1-5
size: NA
CDR3: CATSRDGQSNQPQHF
DNA: TGTGCCACCAGCAGAGATGGACAGTCCAATCAGCCCCAGCATTTT

V: TRBV25-1
D: TRBD2
J: TRBJ2-1
size: NA
CDR3: CASSEGLAAYNEQFF
DNA: TGTGCCAGCAGTGAAGGGCTAGCGGCCTACAATGAGCAGTTCTTC

V: TRBV4-2
D: NA
J: TRBJ2-1
size: NA
CDR3: CASSQEVERGEQFF
DNA: TGTGCCAGCAGCCAAGAGGTAGAGCGAGGTGAGCAGTTCTTC

V: TRBV6-5
D: NA
J: TRBJ2-7
size: NA
CDR3: CASGGGGSGYEQYF
DNA: TGTGCCAGCGGGGGCGGCGGGAGTGGTTACGAGCAGTACTTC

V: TRBV5-4
D: NA
J: TRBJ2-7
size: NA
CDR3: CASNRGGVKNEQYF
DNA: TGTGCCAGCAACCGTGGGGGAGTAAAAAACGAGCAGTACTTC

V: TRBV19
D: TRBD1
J: TRBJ1-3
size: NA
CDR3: CASSIDFGTASGNTIYF
DNA: TGTGCCAGTAGTATAGATTTCGGGACAGCCTCTGGAAACACCATATATTTT

V: TRBV27
D: TRBD2
J: TRBJ2-7
size: NA
CDR3: CASSLGLGGEQYF
DNA: TGTGCCAGCAGTTTAGGACTAGGAGGTGAGCAGTACTTC